The T cell receptor (beta chain) under discussion was sequenced for a study of T cells in narcolepsy. Turning to the study itself: Enrolled donors included narcolepsy type 1 or type 2 patients and healthy controls. The study, taken as a whole, reports: In some patient and control memory CD4+ samples, autoreactive clones were absent.

Trimming cost V 1 base and J 2 bases; bases outside gene matches: 9. Germline V gene data show CDR1 as LGHNA and CDR2 as YSLEER. The CDR3 is 18 amino acids. The protocol was immunoSEQ multiplex PCR, while the TCRdb copy is restricted to in-frame clones and leaves out a portion. The sample yields about 35,000 clones, around 80% seen once. For this clone: Its antigen remains unknown.

Sequencing used memory (CD45RA-) CD4+ T cells from blood. The sequence derives from a human donor in good health. The chain combines TRBV4-3 with TRBJ2-3; 10 bases align to TRBD2. The CDR3 sequence is CASSQGLAGATTTDTQYF. DNA for the CDR3: TGCGCCAGCAGCCAAGGTCTAGCGGGGGCGACGACCACAGATACGCAGTATTTT.